The 23 T cell receptor beta chains reported below all come from one sample, sequenced in a study of technical replicates of blood from a handful of donors. Sequenced by immunoSEQ multiplex PCR; TCRdb stores in-frame clones only, minus some. The table has 58,000 or so clones, 75% to 90% seen once. The sample was PBMCs. The receptors derive from a human donor in good health. Some clones in this sample may be carry-over from other donors' samples.

CDR3 nucleotides: TGTGCCAGTAGTCCCCAGGCGACAGGGGGGTGGAATGGCTACACCTTC. Amino acid sequence: CASSPQATGGWNGYTF. V usage is TRBV19 and J usage is TRBJ1-2, with 9 bases fitting TRBD1. This CDR3 is 16 amino acids long. V gave up 5 bases and J gave up 6 bases; unmatched junction bases: 13. The germline V gene encodes CDR1 LNHDA and CDR2 SQIVND (reference sequence).

This clone was detected once. The CDR3 region is CASSSDGQGKAFF. CDR3 coding DNA: TGTGCCAGCAGCTCCGACGGACAGGGCAAAGCTTTCTTT. The genes are TRBV7-3 and TRBJ1-1; 8 nucleotides agree with TRBD1. CDR3 length: 13 residues. The V segment lost 4 bases and the J segment 9 bases; nucleotides outside the gene matches: 7. Germline CDR1 and CDR2: SGHTA and FQGTGA.

This rearrangement joins TRBV4-1 to TRBJ1-6, with a weak D call TRBD1 (6 bases). Germline V gene data show CDR1 as MGHRA and CDR2 as YSYEKL. Deletions cut 2 bases from V and 7 bases from J, with 15 bases between. This CDR3 is 16 amino acids long. CDR3 protein: CASSQLPGQFNSPLHF. CDR3 in DNA: TGCGCCAGCAGCCAACTGCCGGGACAATTCAATTCACCCCTCCACTTT.

V and J are TRBV6-5 and TRBJ2-7, with D tentatively TRBD2 (6 bases). Trimming removed 3 bases at V and 0 bases at J, with 15 bases between. CDR1 and CDR2 (germline): MNHEY, SVGAGI. The CDR3 length is 16 residues. Here the CDR3 DNA reads TGTGCCAGCAGTTATGGACTACCTCCGGGCTCCTACGAGCAGTACTTC. Its protein product is CASSYGLPPGSYEQYF.

The CDR3 reads CASSSGAGDTEAFF. As DNA, the CDR3 is TGTGCCAGCAGCTCGGGCGCGGGGGACACTGAAGCTTTCTTT. This rearrangement joins TRBV11-3 to TRBJ1-1, with D possibly matching TRBD1 (5 bases). The CDR3 runs to 14 residues. Between the trimmed V and J ends, which lost 4 bases and 3 bases, there was a span of 12 bases. Per the germline V gene, CDR1 is SGHNT and CDR2 is YENEEA.

CDR3 sequence reads: CASSSSGLAGVGTQYF. The CDR3, as DNA: TGTGCCAGCAGTTCGTCGGGACTAGCGGGGGTGGGTACGCAGTATTTT. This chain connects TRBV7-7 to TRBJ2-3; TRBD2 agrees at 14 bases. V lost 6 bases, J lost 8 bases, and 10 bases stayed unmatched. This CDR3 spans 16 amino acids. The germline V gene encodes CDR1 SSHAT and CDR2 FNYEAQ (reference sequence).

The rearrangement links TRBV5-4 to TRBJ2-7; TRBD2 agrees at 8 bases. The V and J ends lost 3 bases and 0 bases, in that order; junction bases with no gene match: 11. The CDR3 spans 17 residues. The germline V gene encodes CDR1 SGHNT and CDR2 YYREEE (reference sequence). The CDR3 coding sequence is TGTGCCAGCAGCTCGGGACTAGTTGGGCAGAGCTCCTACGAGCAGTACTTC. Protein sequence: CASSSGLVGQSSYEQYF.

The chain is built from TRBV7-3 and TRBJ2-3, with TRBD2 as a possible D gene (7 bases). CDR1 is SGHTA and CDR2 is FQGTGA in the germline V gene. V lost 5 bases, J lost 3 bases, and 21 bases lay in between. The CDR3 contains 17 residues. CDR3 DNA: TGTGCCAGCAGCCTCCTTGGGGGCGGGGGTGGAACAGATACGCAGTATTTT. The encoded protein is CASSLLGGGGGTDTQYF.

This chain joins TRBV19 and TRBJ1-4; TRBD1 is a possible D gene (5 bases). The CDR3 covers 12 residues. Trimming stripped 6 bases from V and 6 bases from J, with 8 bases between. CDR1 and CDR2 from the germline V gene are LNHDA and SQIVND (reference sequence). This chain's CDR3 is CASSKGYEKLFF. Here the CDR3 DNA reads TGTGCCAGTAGCAAGGGGTATGAAAAACTGTTTTTT.

The chain is built from TRBV6-1 and TRBJ2-5; TRBD2 aligns across 7 bases. The CDR3 totals 13 residues. With 7 bases clipped from V and 4 bases from J, the junction kept 6 bases outside the gene matches. Germline lookup yields CDR1 MNHNS and CDR2 SASEGT. The CDR3 loop is CASTKRGGETQYF. The CDR3 region has the DNA TGTGCCAGCACAAAGCGGGGCGGAGAGACCCAGTACTTC.

The gene calls are TRBV5-1 and TRBJ1-5; D gene uncertain. Germline V gene lookup returns CDR1 SGHRS and CDR2 YFSETQ. There are 13 residues in the CDR3. V gave up 0 bases and J gave up 7 bases, with 8 bases separating them. The CDR3 sequence is CASSLDSWQPQHF. CDR3 DNA: TGCGCCAGCAGCTTGGACAGTTGGCAGCCCCAGCATTTT.

The chain joins TRBV11-2 to TRBJ2-3; weak D call: TRBD1 (5 bases). CDR1 and CDR2 (germline): SGHAT, FQNNGV. CDR3 length: 14 amino acids. The V end was cut by 0 bases, the J end by 4 bases, with 8 bases between. The chain's CDR3 is CASSLDRVADTQYF. Written as DNA, the CDR3 is TGTGCCAGCAGCTTAGACAGGGTGGCAGATACGCAGTATTTT.

The chain has TRBV29-1 and TRBJ2-2; maybe TRBD2 (6 bases). CDR1 is SQVTM, CDR2 ANQGSEA, per germline. This CDR3 comprises 14 residues. Trimming removed 6 bases from V and 0 bases from J, with 11 bases in between. This chain's CDR3 is CSVAGRTNTGELFF. In nucleotides, the CDR3 is TGCAGCGTGGCGGGACGGACGAACACCGGGGAGCTGTTTTTT.

This chain joins TRBV5-4 and TRBJ1-2, with TRBD1 matching 7 bases. The CDR3 is 13 amino acids. V lost 0 bases and J lost 12; bases outside the gene matches: 8. Per the germline V gene, CDR1 is SGHNT and CDR2 is YYREEE (reference sequence). The CDR3 reads CASSLARQGTHTF. For the CDR3, the DNA is TGTGCCAGCAGCTTGGCCAGACAGGGAACCCACACCTTC.

The chain is built from TRBV2 and TRBJ2-7, with 7 nucleotides matching TRBD1. V gave up 4 bases and J gave up 3 bases; unmatched junction bases: 3. The CDR3 is made up of 13 amino acids. Looked up from germline, CDR1 is SNHLY and CDR2 is FYNNEI. CDR3: CASSVTGDYEQYF. DNA of the CDR3: TGTGCCAGCAGTGTTACAGGGGACTACGAGCAGTACTTC. The full variable domain, in which reference TRBV2 and TRBJ2-7 provide the parts outside the CDR3, is EPEVTQTPSHQVTQMGQEVILRCVPISNHLYFYWYRQILGQKVEFLVSFYNNEISEKSEIFDDQFSVERPDGSNFTLKIRSTKLEDSAMYFCASSVTGDYEQYFGPGTRLTVT.

This clone has only one observation. V and J are TRBV18 and TRBJ1-2, with TRBD1 as a possible D gene (5 bases). CDR1 KGHSH and CDR2 LQKENI come from the germline V gene. With 1 base removed from V and 4 bases from J, the gap between germline ends came to 16 bases. The CDR3 runs 16 residues. The CDR3 reads CASSPRGGGLSYGYTF. CDR3 in DNA: TGTGCCAGCTCACCACGGGGGGGAGGGCTTAGCTATGGCTACACCTTC.

The chain is built from TRBV9 and TRBJ2-3, with no clear D. CDR3 size: 15 residues. The V gene's germline CDR1 is SGDLS and CDR2 YYNGEE. The ends were cut back, 0 bases at V and 1 base at J, with 9 bases in the middle. CDR3 DNA sequence: TGTGCCAGCAGCGTAGGTGGTCGCGGCACAGATACGCAGTATTTT. This codes for CASSVGGRGTDTQYF.

The chain links TRBV12-5 to TRBJ2-5; 11 bases align to TRBD1. The CDR3 has 15 amino acids. Germline CDR1 LGHNT, CDR2 FRNRAP. V was clipped by 7 bases and J by 5 bases; unmatched bases: 9. CDR3 DNA sequence: TGTGCTAGTGCCCCGGACAGGGGGCAAGGGGAGACCCAGTACTTC. It translates to CASAPDRGQGETQYF.

The chain employs TRBV4-3 and TRBJ2-2; 9 positions match TRBD1. In germline, CDR1 is LGHNA, CDR2 YSLEER. The J segment lost 5 bases and the V segment lost 3 bases, leaving 7 bases of the junction unmatched. The length of the CDR3 is 16 residues. CDR3 loop: CASSQKTGGGTGELFF. CDR3 DNA sequence: TGCGCCAGCAGCCAGAAAACAGGGGGCGGAACCGGGGAGCTGTTTTTT.

The chain uses TRBV9 and TRBJ1-1, with TRBD1 matching 9 bases. CDR1 is SGDLS and CDR2 is YYNGEE in the germline V gene. V shed 2 bases, J shed 3 bases, and the junction held 5 bases outside the gene matches. This CDR3 contains 15 residues. The CDR3 reads CASSVGTGLYTEAFF. The DNA of the CDR3 is TGTGCCAGCAGCGTGGGGACAGGGTTGTACACTGAAGCTTTCTTT. Full variable domain (outside the CDR3, taken from reference TRBV9 and TRBJ1-1): DSGVTQTPKHLITATGQRVTLRCSPRSGDLSVYWYQQSLDQGLQFLIQYYNGEERAKGNILERFSAQQFPDLHSELNLSSLELGDSALYFCASSVGTGLYTEAFFGQGTRLTVV.

This chain connects TRBV7-6 to TRBJ2-3; 12 bases line up with TRBD1. Germline lookup yields CDR1 SGHVS and CDR2 FNYEAQ. The CDR3 totals 16 residues. V shed 2 bases and J 4 bases; nucleotides not matched to a gene: 4. The CDR3 nucleotides are TGTGCCAGCAGCTTAAGGGACAGGGGGCCCCCAGATACGCAGTATTTT. Translation gives CASSLRDRGPPDTQYF.

This chain uses TRBV19 with TRBJ2-1; no clear D gene. V lost 5 bases, J lost 4 bases, and 12 bases lay in between. The CDR3 is made up of 14 amino acids. Germline V gene data show CDR1 as LNHDA and CDR2 as SQIVND (reference sequence). In DNA, the CDR3 is TGTGCCAGTAGTGGCTCAAGTCTGTACAATGAGCAGTTCTTC. It is translated as CASSGSSLYNEQFF.

V is TRBV10-2 and J is TRBJ2-7; 14 bases line up with TRBD2. Losses at the gene ends were 7 bases for V and 4 bases for J; bases not matched to a gene: 3. This CDR3 comprises 14 residues. CDR1 and CDR2 (germline): WSHSY, SAAADI. The CDR3 loop reads CASTGTSGSYEQYF. As DNA, the CDR3 is TGCGCCAGCACAGGGACTAGCGGGAGTTACGAGCAGTACTTC.